Included here is one T cell receptor beta chain sequence, with context. Antigen unknown. MiXCR was run by TCRdb on the 5' RACE reads, yielding one entry per CDR3 protein. The sample records roughly 450,000 distinct CDR3 sequences, about 25% being singletons. These data are taken from a study of CD8 T cells in ankylosing spondylitis. Study results and limitations: One TCR beta motif, made up of roughly 8 highly homologous variants, appeared characteristic of ankylosing spondylitis blood.

Trimming cost V 4 bases and J 0 bases, with 10 bases left between them. Germline CDR1 reads SQVTM; CDR2 reads ANQGSEA. The CDR3 spans 14 residues. The clonotype was recovered from a male donor with ankylosing spondylitis. This chain links TRBV29-1 with TRBJ2-1; D tentatively reads TRBD1 or TRBD2 (5 bases each). The sample comprised blood, either unsorted or a sorted T cell fraction (not recorded which). For the CDR3, the DNA is TGCAGCGTTGGGGACGGACTCTCCTACAATGAGCAGTTCTTC. Translation gives CSVGDGLSYNEQFF.